The rows below give T cell receptor beta chains drawn from one sample of a study of beta chain features in type 1 diabetes. The protocol was immunoSEQ multiplex PCR, while the TCRdb copy is restricted to in-frame clones and leaves out a portion. The sample shows under 900,000 clones, roughly a sixth of them seen only once. Sequences were obtained from naive CD4+ T cells from blood. The receptors derive from a woman between 18 and 29 years old in good health. Each CDR3 is given with its conserved first and last residue. D genes are given only for firm matches. Size values are once, few and many counts, or a class for expanded clones, and some rows have none.

TRBJ1-1 TRBD1 TRBV4-2 - TGTGCCAGCAGCCCCCACAGGGGTGGAAACACTGAAGCTTTCTTT CASSPHRGGNTEAFF
TRBJ2-3 - TRBV28 - TGTGCCAGCAGTGCCCCGAGGGGGCGGGAGAGCAGGACAGATACGCAGTATTTT CASSAPRGRESRTDTQYF
TRBJ2-6 TRBD1 TRBV25-1 few TGTGCCAGCAGTGAGGGACAGCCTGGGGCCAACGTCCTGACTTTC CASSEGQPGANVLTF
TRBJ2-6 - TRBV7-2 - TGTGCCAGCAGAGGGACCGCAGCTGGGGCCAACGTCCTGACTTTC CASRGTAAGANVLTF
TRBJ1-5 TRBD1 TRBV6-5 few TGTGCCAGCAGTCGACAGGGAGGGGGCAATCAGCCCCAGCATTTT CASSRQGGGNQPQHF
TRBJ2-7 - TRBV18 few TGTGCCAGCTCAGTCGGGGCCCAGTCCTACGAGCAGTACTTC CASSVGAQSYEQYF
TRBJ2-3 TRBD2 TRBV7-2 few TGTGCCAGCAGTCAGCTAGCGGGAGTAACAGATACGCAGTATTTT CASSQLAGVTDTQYF
TRBJ2-7 TRBD1 TRBV6-5 - TGTGCCAGCAGTTACTTACAGGGGCACGAGCAGTACTTC CASSYLQGHEQYF
TRBJ2-1 - TRBV6-5 few TGTGCCAGCAGGGGGTACAAGCTGAATGAGCAGTTCTTC CASRGYKLNEQFF
TRBJ2-5 - TRBV10-3 - TGTGCCATCAGTGAGTCGAGGGGGAAGGACGGTCGTGGGACCCAGTACTTC CAISESRGKDGRGTQYF
TRBJ1-2 - TRBV6-5 once TGTGCCAGCAGTTACGGACGGCCAGGGCTTGGCTACACCTTC CASSYGRPGLGYTF
TRBJ1-2 - TRBV21-1 few TGTGCCAGCAGCAAAGAATATGGCAGGGATGGCTACACCTTC CASSKEYGRDGYTF
TRBJ2-7 TRBD2 TRBV5-1 - TGCGCCAGCAGCCCGAGACTAGCGGGGGAAATCTACGAGCAGTACTTC CASSPRLAGEIYEQYF
TRBJ1-2 - TRBV11-2 - TGTGCCAGCAGCTTAGTGAGGGATTATGGCTACACCTTC CASSLVRDYGYTF
TRBJ1-2 - TRBV6-1 - TGTGCCAGCAGTGAACCTTGGAGGGTGTACGGCTACACCTTC CASSEPWRVYGYTF
TRBJ2-5 TRBD2 TRBV28 - TGTGCCAGCAGTCCACCTAGCGGGAAGGGAGAGACCCAGTACTTC CASSPPSGKGETQYF
TRBJ2-7 - TRBV6-5 - TGTGCCAGCAGTTACTCGACGGGCGGGATATACGAGCAGTACTTC CASSYSTGGIYEQYF
TRBJ2-3 - TRBV28 - TGTGCCAGCAGCCTACCCGGGACGAGAGTCGATACGCAGTATTTT CASSLPGTRVDTQYF
TRBJ2-1 - TRBV19 few TGTGCCAGCACAGAACAGGGCAATGAGCAGTTCTTC CASTEQGNEQFF
TRBJ2-7 TRBD2 TRBV7-9 few TGTGCCAGCAGTAGTAGCGGGAGCTACGAGCAGTACTTC CASSSSGSYEQYF
TRBJ2-7 - TRBV5-1 few TGCGCCAGCAGCTTGGCTTCGACCTACGAGCAGTACTTC CASSLASTYEQYF
TRBJ1-1 - TRBV11-2 - TGTGCCAGCAGCGCCCTAACAGGGAAGTACACTGAAGCTTTCTTT CASSALTGKYTEAFF
TRBJ1-2 TRBD1 TRBV7-2 - TGTGCCAGCAGCCCGGGACAGAACTATGGCTACACCTTC CASSPGQNYGYTF
TRBJ2-7 - TRBV5-1 few TGCGCCAGCAGACCCTCCAGGGATTCGTACGAGCAGTACTTC CASRPSRDSYEQYF
TRBJ2-3 - TRBV28 few TGTGCCAGCAGTCTTCCGGTGGGAGCTGGGACAGATACGCAGTATTTT CASSLPVGAGTDTQYF
TRBJ2-4 - TRBV18 - TGTGCCAGCTCAGAGCAGCTAGCCAAAAACATTCAGTACTTC CASSEQLAKNIQYF
TRBJ1-1 TRBD1 TRBV25-1 few TGTGCCAGCAGTTACGACAGGGGGAACGTAGGGACTGAAGCTTTCTTT CASSYDRGNVGTEAFF
TRBJ1-5 - TRBV6-6 - TGTGCCAGCAGTGAGCCCGATCAGCCCCAGCATTTT CASSEPDQPQHF
TRBJ1-1 - TRBV29-1 few TGCAGCGTTGCTTGGGGGGAGGCTGAAGCTTTCTTT CSVAWGEAEAFF
TRBJ1-1 - TRBV7-9 - TGTGCCAGCAGCCCCGGACGGCCCAACACTGAAGCTTTCTTT CASSPGRPNTEAFF
TRBJ1-5 - TRBV19 few TGTGCCAGTAGCCCAGGGAATCAGCCCCAGCATTTT CASSPGNQPQHF
TRBJ1-5 TRBD1 TRBV4-2 few TGTGCCAGCAGCCAAGCTGTCCGGGACAGGGCCAATCAGCCCCAGCATTTT CASSQAVRDRANQPQHF
TRBJ2-1 - TRBV25-1 few TGTGCCAGCAGTGCACCCCGAGGGGGTTACAATGAGCAGTTCTTC CASSAPRGGYNEQFF
TRBJ1-2 TRBD1 TRBV10-3 few TGTGCCATCAGGCAGGGACAGGGGTCCTATGGCTACACCTTC CAIRQGQGSYGYTF
TRBJ1-2 TRBD1 TRBV9 few TGTGCCAGCAGCGTAGAAGGACAGGGAGGGAGAGGCTACACCTTC CASSVEGQGGRGYTF
TRBJ2-3 - TRBV29-1 few TGCAGCGCCGGGGGCCGCACCACAGATACGCAGTATTTT CSAGGRTTDTQYF
TRBJ1-2 - TRBV19 few TGTGCCAGTAGTATCGCAGAGGAACTTGGCTACACCTTC CASSIAEELGYTF
TRBJ2-3 TRBD1 TRBV11-2 few TGTGCCAGCAGCCAAAGGGCCCAAGGGACAGGTATCACAGATACGCAGTATTTT CASSQRAQGTGITDTQYF
TRBJ1-2 - TRBV7-9 - TGTGCCAGCAGCAGCGACTTCTGGGGAACCTATGGCTACACCTTC CASSSDFWGTYGYTF
TRBJ2-3 - TRBV2 - TGTGCCAGCAGTGAAATTGACCCTCGCACAGATACGCAGTATTTT CASSEIDPRTDTQYF
TRBJ2-7 TRBD1 TRBV15 few TGTGCCACCAGCAGAGGGACAGGGACCTACGAGCAGTACTTC CATSRGTGTYEQYF
TRBJ2-1 TRBD2 TRBV7-9 - TGTGCCAGCAGCTGGCTAGCGGGATACGATGAGCAGTTCTTC CASSWLAGYDEQFF
TRBJ1-2 - TRBV25-1 few TGTGCCAGCAGTCCACCCGGGACCGGTAATGGCTACACCTTC CASSPPGTGNGYTF
TRBJ1-2 TRBD1 TRBV7-2 - TGTGCCAGCACGGGACAGAGTAACTATGGCTACACCTTC CASTGQSNYGYTF
TRBJ2-5 - TRBV14 - TGTGCCAGCAGCCAAGATTGGGGGCGTGAGGAGACCCAGTACTTC CASSQDWGREETQYF
TRBJ2-3 TRBD2 TRBV5-6 few TGTGCCAGCAGCTTCAGACTAGCGGGCGGGACAGATACGCAGTATTTT CASSFRLAGGTDTQYF
TRBJ2-1 TRBD1 TRBV14 few TGTGCCAGCAGCCGCGGGACAGGCCACTACAATGAGCAGTTCTTC CASSRGTGHYNEQFF
TRBJ1-2 TRBD1 TRBV5-1 few TGCGCCAGCAGCCGGGACAGACACACCACTAACTATGGCTACACCTTC CASSRDRHTTNYGYTF
TRBJ2-7 - TRBV28 - TGTGCCAGCAGTCTTACCTACGAGCAGTACTTC CASSLTYEQYF
TRBJ2-3 - TRBV10-3 - TGTGCCATCATGAAGGCAGATACGCAGTATTTT CAIMKADTQYF